The 21 T cell receptor beta chains given below trace back to one sample, sequenced in a study of cytomegalovirus exposure and HLA in healthy donors. PCR amplification relied on 60 Vbeta primers (plus 13 Jbeta primers). Data came from immunoSEQ multiplex PCR; TCRdb stores just in-frame clones and leaves some out. The data hold roughly 120,000 clones, with more than 65% observed a single time. The sample comprised PBMCs. The origin of the receptors is a young woman in good health and CMV-seropositive.

The genes are TRBV6-1 and TRBJ1-1, with TRBD1 identical over 10 bases. V lost 10 bases, J lost 4 bases, and 3 bases stayed unmatched. This CDR3 spans 12 amino acids. From germline, CDR1 is MNHNS and CDR2 SASEGT. CDR3 region: CATRQGATEAFF. DNA of the CDR3: TGTGCCACCAGACAGGGGGCCACTGAAGCTTTCTTT.

The genes are TRBV28 and TRBJ1-4; the D is unclear. Germline V gives CDR1 MDHEN, CDR2 SYDVKM. The CDR3 spans 13 residues. Trimming removed 3 bases at V and 7 bases at J, with 9 bases between. This CDR3 reads CASSLPGGEKLFF. CDR3 sequence (DNA): TGTGCCAGCAGTTTGCCAGGAGGTGAAAAACTGTTTTTT.

This clone was counted a few times. The V and J genes are TRBV5-4 and TRBJ2-7; 10 bases fit TRBD2. Germline trimming cut 0 bases from V and 6 bases from J; bases unmatched to any gene: 12. The CDR3 extends over 17 amino acids. Germline V gives CDR1 SGHNT, CDR2 YYREEE (reference sequence). CDR3 DNA: TGTGCCAGCAGCTTGGGGCTAGCGGGGGACTCGTTGGGCGAGCAGTACTTC. It translates to CASSLGLAGDSLGEQYF.

V is TRBV19 and J is TRBJ2-3, with 7 bases that match TRBD2. Trimming took 4 bases from V and 6 from J; bases not matched to a gene: 13. The CDR3 consists of 16 residues. In germline, CDR1 is LNHDA, CDR2 SQIVND (reference sequence). The CDR3 nucleotides read TGTGCCAGTAGTAAGGGAGAGGGAGCGGGATGGGATACGCAGTATTTT. Protein: CASSKGEGAGWDTQYF.

This clone appeared once. The chain has TRBV7-2 and TRBJ1-6; no reliable D call. CDR3 size: 16 residues. V was pared by 2 bases and J by 5 bases, with 13 bases between. Germline loops: CDR1 SGHTA, CDR2 FQGNSA. CDR3 protein: CASSLLRPGNNSPLHF. DNA of the CDR3: TGTGCCAGCAGCTTACTCCGGCCGGGGAATAATTCACCCCTCCACTTT.

This clone was picked up one time. The chain carries TRBV5-1 and TRBJ1-3; the D gene is possibly TRBD1 (5 bases). Trimming removed 0 bases from V and 3 bases from J, with 7 bases in between. The CDR3 is 14 residues long. Germline V CDR1 and CDR2: SGHRS, YFSETQ. CDR3 sequence: CASSLARGGNTIYF. The CDR3 bases are TGCGCCAGCAGCTTGGCAAGGGGTGGAAACACCATATATTTT.

The gene calls are TRBV5-6 and TRBJ2-7; D is uncertain. The CDR3 totals 12 residues. V lost 0 bases to trimming and J lost 11 bases, with 12 bases between them. Germline CDR1 is SGHDT and CDR2 is YYEEEE. CDR3 sequence: CASSLVFFEEYF. In DNA, the CDR3 is TGTGCCAGCAGCTTGGTTTTTTTTGAGGAGTACTTC.

The chain recombines TRBV5-4 with TRBJ2-5; 8 bases align to TRBD2. Germline assignment: CDR1 SGHNT and CDR2 YYREEE (reference sequence). CDR3 size: 14 residues. Trimming removed 5 bases from V and 5 bases from J; junction bases left unmatched: 8. Written as DNA, the CDR3 is TGTGCCAGCAGACCCGGGACTAGAGGGGAGACCCAGTACTTC. Amino acid sequence: CASRPGTRGETQYF.

V usage is TRBV28 and J usage is TRBJ1-2; perhaps TRBD1 as D (5 bases). V was pared by 6 bases and J by 1 base, with 15 bases between. Germline CDR1 is MDHEN and CDR2 is SYDVKM. The length of the CDR3 is 15 residues. Written as DNA, the CDR3 is TGTGCCAGCAGAGCAGGGATCAACAGTAACTATGGCTACACCTTC. It is translated as CASRAGINSNYGYTF.

The V call is TRBV7-9, the J call TRBJ2-5; D may be TRBD1 (6 bases). The CDR3 length is 14 residues. The germline CDR1 and CDR2 sequences are SEHNR and FQNEAQ (reference sequence). V dropped 5 bases and J dropped 5 bases, with 15 bases sitting between them. The CDR3, as DNA: TGTGCCAGCAGCCCAACAGGGCCCCCGGAGACCCAGTACTTC. Its translation is CASSPTGPPETQYF.

The rearrangement joins TRBV4-2 to TRBJ2-7, with 10 bases matching TRBD2. V was clipped by 4 bases and J by 2 bases; unmatched bases: 5. This CDR3 region has 15 residues. Germline V lookup: CDR1 LGHNA, CDR2 YNFKEQ. CDR3 protein: CASSPSTSGAYEQYF. Written as DNA, the CDR3 is TGTGCCAGCAGCCCTTCAACTAGCGGGGCCTACGAGCAGTACTTC.

This clone was counted once. The chain recombines TRBV5-6 with TRBJ2-5, with TRBD1 identical over 7 bases. TRBJ2-7 explains the end of the DNA better; the J call may be wrong. Germline V gene data show CDR1 as SGHDT and CDR2 as YYEEEE. CDR3 length: 15 amino acids. The CDR3 loop reads CASSGRRGLIYEQYF. CDR3 DNA: TGTGCCAGCAGCGGCCGAAGGGGGCTTATCTACGAGCAGTACTTC.

Details on this clone: A read error may account for a junction end that differs from germline. The chain uses TRBV30 and TRBJ1-4; the match to TRBD1 covers 8 bases. Looked up from germline, CDR1 is GTSNPN and CDR2 is SVGIG (reference sequence). The length of the CDR3 is 12 residues. CDR3 coding DNA: TGCGACGCCAGACAGGGGTCTGAAAAACTGTTTTTT. This translates into CDARQGSEKLFF. Looking up the rest from reference TRBV30 and TRBJ1-4 gives the full variable domain: SQTIHQWPATLVQPVGSPLSLECTVEGTSNPNLYWYRQAAGRGLQLLFYSVGIGQISSEVPQNLSASRPQDRQFILSSKKLLLSDSGFYLCDARQGSEKLFFGSGTQLSVL.

The chain employs TRBV29-1 and TRBJ2-1, with a weak D call TRBD2 (5 bases). The CDR3 is made up of 12 amino acids. The V end lost 1 base, the J end lost 5 bases, and 6 bases lay between the germline ends. Germline loops: CDR1 SQVTM, CDR2 ANQGSEA. CDR3 bases: TGCAGCGTTGAAGGAGGGAACAATGAGCAGTTCTTC. Its translation is CSVEGGNNEQFF.

V gene TRBV18 combines with J gene TRBJ2-5, with D hard to call. CDR3 length equals 14 residues. V dropped 3 bases and J dropped 5 bases, with 13 bases sitting between them. Germline V gene sequence: CDR1 KGHSH, CDR2 LQKENI. CDR3 in DNA: TGTGCCAGCTCACCCAAATCGCTCAGGGAGACCCAGTACTTC. Its protein is CASSPKSLRETQYF.

In this sample, this clone turned up once. This sequence joins TRBV19 and TRBJ1-1, with D possibly TRBD1 on 5 matching bases. The CDR3 loop spans 14 amino acids. V was shortened by 5 bases and J by 3 bases, with 13 bases between the two germline ends. Germline lookup yields CDR1 LNHDA and CDR2 SQIVND (reference sequence). The CDR3 region is CASSGRGADTEAFF. The DNA for the CDR3 is TGTGCCAGTAGTGGTCGTGGGGCCGACACTGAAGCTTTCTTT.

V gene TRBV2 combines with J gene TRBJ2-5; a possible D gene is TRBD1 (6 bases). Germline assignment: CDR1 SNHLY and CDR2 FYNNEI. There are 13 residues in the CDR3. Trimming shortened V by 1 base and J by 7 bases, and 10 bases separated the two germline ends. For the CDR3, the DNA is TGTGCCAGCAGTGAAGGGGGGCACGGGACCCAGTACTTC. As protein: CASSEGGHGTQYF.

The chain carries TRBV7-9 and TRBJ2-3, with D perhaps TRBD2 (6 bases). V lost 5 bases, J lost 4 bases, and 19 bases lay in between. The CDR3 extends over 16 amino acids. Germline CDR1 reads SEHNR; CDR2 reads FQNEAQ (reference sequence). CDR3 DNA: TGTGCCAGCAGCCGTACCCTCCGGGGGAGCGCAGATACGCAGTATTTT. Encoded protein: CASSRTLRGSADTQYF.

The CDR3 DNA follows: TGTGCCACCAGGGGCCAGGACAGCGCCTCTGGGGGATATGGCTACACCTTC. Its protein product is CATRGQDSASGGYGYTF. The rearrangement joins TRBV15 to TRBJ1-2; possible D gene TRBD1, 6 bases. Germline lookup yields CDR1 LNHNV and CDR2 YYDKDF (reference sequence). The CDR3 spans 17 residues. V lost 6 bases, J lost 5 bases, and 25 bases lay in between.

The rearrangement joins TRBV7-2 to TRBJ2-1; 8 bases match TRBD2. V lost 6 bases and J lost 7; bases outside the gene matches: 2. Germline V gene data show CDR1 as SGHTA and CDR2 as FQGNSA. The CDR3 has 12 residues. The CDR3 is CASRAGENEQFF. CDR3 nucleotides: TGTGCCAGCAGAGCGGGAGAGAATGAGCAGTTCTTC.

This clone was detected only a few times. Here the CDR3 reads CASSPSGTGTTEQFF. CDR3 DNA: TGTGCCAGCAGTCCATCCGGGACAGGGACTACTGAGCAGTTCTTC. The chain uses TRBV28 and TRBJ2-1; 9 bases match TRBD1. The V gene end was trimmed by 5 bases and the J gene end by 9 bases; junction bases not matched to a gene: 11. This CDR3 contains 15 residues. Germline CDR1 is MDHEN and CDR2 is SYDVKM.